One sample yielded the 10 T cell receptor beta chains listed below, sequenced in a study of T cell responses to AZD1222 COVID-19 vaccine. Libraries were prepared by immunoSEQ multiplex PCR; TCRdb keeps only in-frame clonotypes and omits some of them. The repertoire includes about 180,000 clones, just under 95% of them detected once, and 1% sits in the top ten. The sample consisted of peripheral blood, taken 28 days after the second dose of the MenACWY control vaccine. Receptor source: an adult who received the MenACWY meningococcal vaccine as a control.

The chain recombines TRBV19 with TRBJ1-2; the D gene is possibly TRBD1 (5 bases). The CDR3 is 13 residues long. With 4 bases removed from V and 8 bases from J, the gap between germline ends came to 14 bases. The V gene's germline CDR1 is LNHDA and CDR2 SQIVND (reference sequence). The CDR3 bases are TGTGCCAGTAGTAGGGACCTAGTCCGGGGCTACACCTTC. Translating it yields CASSRDLVRGYTF.

The V and J genes are TRBV7-3 and TRBJ2-1; D is unresolved. Trimming removed 5 bases at V and 2 bases at J, with 10 bases between. CDR1 SGHTA and CDR2 FQGTGA come from the germline V gene. The CDR3 runs to 14 residues. Here the CDR3 reads CASSPRAAYNEQFF. CDR3 DNA: TGTGCCAGCAGCCCACGGGCGGCCTACAATGAGCAGTTCTTC.

The V and J genes are TRBV6-6 and TRBJ2-3; a weak D match, TRBD2 (5 bases). The CDR3 is made up of 15 amino acids. The V gene lost 4 bases and the J gene lost 5 bases, with 16 bases spanning the gap. Germline lookup yields CDR1 MNHNY and CDR2 SVGAGI (reference sequence). The CDR3 here is CASSSPGSGIDTQYF. The CDR3, as DNA: TGTGCCAGCAGTTCCCCGGGATCCGGGATAGATACGCAGTATTTT.

This clone was recorded only once. The CDR3 bases are TGTGCCAGCAGTGATGCTAGCGGGGCCGTGAATGAGCAGTTCTTC. This codes for CASSDASGAVNEQFF. The rearrangement uses TRBV2 and TRBJ2-1; TRBD2 aligns across 9 bases. Per the germline V gene, CDR1 is SNHLY and CDR2 is FYNNEI. Trimming took 3 bases from V and 7 from J; bases not matched to a gene: 7. The CDR3 is 15 amino acids.

The chain links TRBV5-8 to TRBJ2-6; D remains ambiguous. The V gene lost 4 bases and the J gene lost 0 bases, with 8 bases spanning the gap. The CDR3 is made up of 15 amino acids. From germline, CDR1 is SGHTS and CDR2 YDEGEE. The CDR3 DNA follows: TGTGCCAGCAGCCATCGGAGCTCTGGGGCCAACGTCCTGACTTTC. Protein product: CASSHRSSGANVLTF. Looking up the rest from reference TRBV5-8 and TRBJ2-6 gives the full variable domain: EAGVTQSPTHLIKTRGQQATLRCSPISGHTSVYWYQQALGLGLQFLLWYDEGEERNRGNFPPRFSGRQFPNYSSELNVNALELEDSALYLCASSHRSSGANVLTFGAGSRLTVL.

This clone has only one observation. This chain connects TRBV10-3 to TRBJ2-1, with D possibly TRBD1 on 7 matching bases. The germline V gene encodes CDR1 ENHRY and CDR2 SYGVKD. This CDR3 is built from 17 residues. Trimming stripped 3 bases from V and 1 base from J, with 16 bases between. This CDR3 is CAISDRRQGGSYNEQFF. The CDR3 bases are TGTGCCATCAGTGACCGGAGACAGGGAGGATCCTACAATGAGCAGTTCTTC.

The chain joins TRBV11-1 to TRBJ2-3, with 9 bases fitting TRBD2. Germline V gene data show CDR1 as SGHAT and CDR2 as FQDESV (reference sequence). Trimming cost V 0 bases and J 2 bases; bases outside gene matches: 6. The CDR3 loop spans 17 amino acids. The CDR3 DNA reads as TGTGCCAGCAGCTTAGCGCGGCTAGCGGGGTTCACAGATACGCAGTATTTT. Translation: CASSLARLAGFTDTQYF.

The chain employs TRBV7-9 and TRBJ1-1; D may be TRBD1 (6 bases). V was clipped by 5 bases and J by 6 bases, with 10 bases between them. This CDR3 contains 12 residues. Germline V lookup: CDR1 SEHNR, CDR2 FQNEAQ (reference sequence). The CDR3 DNA follows: TGTGCCAGCAGCCTGTCAGGGGCTGAAGCTTTCTTT. Translated: CASSLSGAEAFF.

The J gene is TRBJ2-1, the V gene TRBV29-1; 9 bases align to TRBD1. Germline V CDR1 and CDR2: SQVTM, ANQGSEA. Germline trimming cut 4 bases from V and 1 base from J; bases unmatched to any gene: 8. The CDR3 runs 16 residues. The CDR3 loop is CSVVGETGGSYNEQFF. Here the CDR3 DNA reads TGCAGCGTTGTAGGGGAGACAGGGGGTTCCTACAATGAGCAGTTCTTC.

V and J are TRBV13 and TRBJ1-5; perhaps TRBD1 as D (6 bases). Germline V CDR1 and CDR2: PRHDT, FYEKMQ (reference sequence). The V gene lost 5 bases and the J gene lost 4 bases, with 18 bases spanning the gap. CDR3 length: 16 amino acids. The CDR3 bases are TGTGCCAGCAGCCGTAAGGAGGGGGGGAAAAATCAGCCCCAGCATTTT. Amino acids: CASSRKEGGKNQPQHF.